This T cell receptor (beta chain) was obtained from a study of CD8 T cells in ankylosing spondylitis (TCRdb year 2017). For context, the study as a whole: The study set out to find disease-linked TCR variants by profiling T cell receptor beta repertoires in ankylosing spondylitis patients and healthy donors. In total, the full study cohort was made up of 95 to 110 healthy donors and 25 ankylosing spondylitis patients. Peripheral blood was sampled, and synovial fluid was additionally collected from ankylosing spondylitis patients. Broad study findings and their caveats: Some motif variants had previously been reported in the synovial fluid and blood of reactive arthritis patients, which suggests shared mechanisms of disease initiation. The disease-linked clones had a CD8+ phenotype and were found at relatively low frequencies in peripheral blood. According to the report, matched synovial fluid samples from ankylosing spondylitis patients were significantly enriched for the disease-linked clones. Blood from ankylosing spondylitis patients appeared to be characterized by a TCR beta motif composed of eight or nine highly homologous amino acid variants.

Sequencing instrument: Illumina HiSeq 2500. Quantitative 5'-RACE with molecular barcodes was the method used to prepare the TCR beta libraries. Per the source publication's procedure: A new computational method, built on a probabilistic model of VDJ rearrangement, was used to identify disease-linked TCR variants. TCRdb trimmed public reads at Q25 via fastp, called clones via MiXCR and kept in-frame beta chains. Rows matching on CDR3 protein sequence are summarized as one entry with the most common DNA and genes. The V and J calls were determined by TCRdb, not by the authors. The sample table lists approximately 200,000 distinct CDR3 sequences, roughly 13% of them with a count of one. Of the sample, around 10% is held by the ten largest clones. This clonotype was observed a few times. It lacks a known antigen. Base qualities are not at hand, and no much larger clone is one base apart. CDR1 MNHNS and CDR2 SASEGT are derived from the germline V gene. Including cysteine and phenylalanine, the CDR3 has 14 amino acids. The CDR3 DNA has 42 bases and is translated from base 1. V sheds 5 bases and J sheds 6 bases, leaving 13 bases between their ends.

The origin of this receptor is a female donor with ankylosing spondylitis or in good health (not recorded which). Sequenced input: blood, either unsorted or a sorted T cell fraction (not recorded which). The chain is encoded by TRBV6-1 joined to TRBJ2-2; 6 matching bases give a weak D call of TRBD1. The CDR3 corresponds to CASSTGLAPGELFF. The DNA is TGTGCCAGCAGTACAGGGCTAGCTCCCGGGGAGCTGTTTTTT.